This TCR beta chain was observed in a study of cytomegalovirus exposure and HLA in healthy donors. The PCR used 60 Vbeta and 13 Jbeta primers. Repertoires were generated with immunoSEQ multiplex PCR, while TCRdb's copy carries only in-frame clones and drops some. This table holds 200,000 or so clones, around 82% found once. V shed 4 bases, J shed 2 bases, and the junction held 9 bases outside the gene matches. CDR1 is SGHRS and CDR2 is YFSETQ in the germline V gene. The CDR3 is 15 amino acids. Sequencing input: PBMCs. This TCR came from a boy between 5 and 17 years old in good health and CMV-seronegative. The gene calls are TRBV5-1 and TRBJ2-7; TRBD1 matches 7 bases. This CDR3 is CASSVPGQRAYEQYF. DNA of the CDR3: TGCGCCAGCAGCGTACCGGGACAGCGAGCCTACGAGCAGTACTTC.